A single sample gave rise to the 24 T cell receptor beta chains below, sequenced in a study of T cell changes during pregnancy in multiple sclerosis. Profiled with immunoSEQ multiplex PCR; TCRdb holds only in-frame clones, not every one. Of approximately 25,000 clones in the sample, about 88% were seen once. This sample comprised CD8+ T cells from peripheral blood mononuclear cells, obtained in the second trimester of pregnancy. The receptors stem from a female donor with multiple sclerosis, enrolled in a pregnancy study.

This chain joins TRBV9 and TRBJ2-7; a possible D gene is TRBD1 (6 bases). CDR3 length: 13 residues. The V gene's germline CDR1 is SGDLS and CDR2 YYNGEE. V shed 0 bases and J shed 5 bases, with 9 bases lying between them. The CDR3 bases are TGTGCCAGCAGCGTAGGGACAGTCGACGAGCAGTACTTC. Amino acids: CASSVGTVDEQYF.

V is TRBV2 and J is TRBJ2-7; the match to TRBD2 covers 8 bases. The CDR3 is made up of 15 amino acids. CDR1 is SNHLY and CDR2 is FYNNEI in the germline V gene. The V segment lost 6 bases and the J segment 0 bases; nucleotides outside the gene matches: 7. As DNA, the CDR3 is TGTGCCAGCAGGTTCGGGGGGGCTAGCTCCTACGAGCAGTACTTC. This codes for CASRFGGASSYEQYF.

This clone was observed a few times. The CDR3 protein is CASTGRDNQPQHF. CDR3 in DNA: TGTGCCAGTACGGGCAGGGACAATCAGCCCCAGCATTTT. V usage is TRBV19 and J usage is TRBJ1-5; D perhaps matches TRBD1 (5 bases). Per germline, CDR1 LNHDA and CDR2 SQIVND (reference sequence). Trimming took 7 bases from V and 3 from J, leaving 10 bases between them. CDR3 length equals 13 residues. Full variable domain (missing parts from reference TRBV19 and TRBJ1-5): DGGITQSPKYLFRKEGQNVTLSCEQNLNHDAMYWYRQDPGQGLRLIYYSQIVNDFQKGDIAEGYSVSREKKESFPLTVTSAQKNPTAFYLCASTGRDNQPQHFGDGTRLSIL.

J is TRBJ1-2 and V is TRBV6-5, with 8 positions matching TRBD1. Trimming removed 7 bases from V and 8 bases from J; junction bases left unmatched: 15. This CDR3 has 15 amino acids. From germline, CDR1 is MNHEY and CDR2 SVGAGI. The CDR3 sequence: CASTHRDRRLEGYTF. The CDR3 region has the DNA TGTGCCAGCACCCACCGGGACAGGCGCCTTGAAGGCTACACCTTC.

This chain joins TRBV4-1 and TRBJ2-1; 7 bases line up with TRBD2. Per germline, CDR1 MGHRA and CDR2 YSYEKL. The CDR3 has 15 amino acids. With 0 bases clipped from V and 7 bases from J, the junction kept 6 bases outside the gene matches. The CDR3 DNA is TGCGCCAGCAGCCAAGAGGGGGGGATCAGTAATGAGCAGTTCTTC. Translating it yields CASSQEGGISNEQFF.

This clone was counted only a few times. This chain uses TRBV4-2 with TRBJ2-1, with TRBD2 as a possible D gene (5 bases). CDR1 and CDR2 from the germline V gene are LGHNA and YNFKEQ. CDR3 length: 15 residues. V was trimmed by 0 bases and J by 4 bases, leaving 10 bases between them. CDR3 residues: CASSQDREPYNEQFF. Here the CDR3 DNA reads TGTGCCAGCAGCCAAGATCGGGAACCATACAATGAGCAGTTCTTC.

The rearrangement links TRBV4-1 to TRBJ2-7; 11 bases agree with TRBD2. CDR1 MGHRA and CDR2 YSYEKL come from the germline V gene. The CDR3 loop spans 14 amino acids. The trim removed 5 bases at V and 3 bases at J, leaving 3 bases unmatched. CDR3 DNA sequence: TGCGCCAGCAGCGCGCTAGCGGGGGGCTACGAGCAGTACTTC. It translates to CASSALAGGYEQYF.

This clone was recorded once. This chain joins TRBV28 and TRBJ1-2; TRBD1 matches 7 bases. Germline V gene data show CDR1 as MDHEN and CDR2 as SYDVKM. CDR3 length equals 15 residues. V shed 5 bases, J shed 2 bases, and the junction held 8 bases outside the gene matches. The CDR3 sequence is CASSLTQTGNYGYTF. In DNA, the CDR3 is TGTGCCAGCAGTCTAACTCAGACAGGGAACTATGGCTACACCTTC.

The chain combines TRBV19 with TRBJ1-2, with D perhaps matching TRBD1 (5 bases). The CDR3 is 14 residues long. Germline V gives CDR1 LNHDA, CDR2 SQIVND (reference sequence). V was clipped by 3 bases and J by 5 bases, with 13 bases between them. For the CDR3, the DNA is TGTGCCAGTAGTATCGCCAGGGTTGAATATGGCTACACCTTC. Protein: CASSIARVEYGYTF.

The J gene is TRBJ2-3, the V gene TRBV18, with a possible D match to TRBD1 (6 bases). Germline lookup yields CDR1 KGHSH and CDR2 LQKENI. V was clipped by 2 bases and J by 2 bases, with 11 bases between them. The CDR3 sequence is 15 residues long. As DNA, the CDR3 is TGTGCCAGCTCACCAAGGACAGTTAACACAGATACGCAGTATTTT. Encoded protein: CASSPRTVNTDTQYF. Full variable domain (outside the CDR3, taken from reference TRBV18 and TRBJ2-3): NAGVMQNPRHLVRRRGQEARLRCSPMKGHSHVYWYRQLPEEGLKFMVYLQKENIIDESGMPKERFSAEFPKEGPSILRIQQVVRGDSAAYFCASSPRTVNTDTQYFGPGTRLTVL.

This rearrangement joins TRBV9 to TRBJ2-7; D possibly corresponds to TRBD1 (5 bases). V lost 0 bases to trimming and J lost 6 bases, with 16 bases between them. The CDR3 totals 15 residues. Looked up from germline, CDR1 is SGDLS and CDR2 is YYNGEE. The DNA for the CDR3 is TGTGCCAGCAGCGTAGGTTCACAGGTCTTTGGCGAGCAGTACTTC. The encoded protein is CASSVGSQVFGEQYF.

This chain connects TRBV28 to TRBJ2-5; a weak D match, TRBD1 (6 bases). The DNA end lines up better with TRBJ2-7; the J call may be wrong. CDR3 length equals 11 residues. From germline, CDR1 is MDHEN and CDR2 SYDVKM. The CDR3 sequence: CASSPGDEQYF. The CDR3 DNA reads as TGTGCCAGCAGCCCAGGGGACGAGCAGTACTTC.

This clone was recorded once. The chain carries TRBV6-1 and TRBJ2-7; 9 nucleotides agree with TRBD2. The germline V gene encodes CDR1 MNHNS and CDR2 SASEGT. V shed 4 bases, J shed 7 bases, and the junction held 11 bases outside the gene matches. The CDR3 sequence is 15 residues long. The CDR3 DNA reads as TGTGCCAGCAGTGGTGAGATAGCGGGGGCGGGGGAGCAGTACTTC. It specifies CASSGEIAGAGEQYF.

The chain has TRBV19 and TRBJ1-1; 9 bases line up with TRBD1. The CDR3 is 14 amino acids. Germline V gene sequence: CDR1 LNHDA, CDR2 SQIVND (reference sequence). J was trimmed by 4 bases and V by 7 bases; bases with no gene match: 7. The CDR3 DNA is TGTGCCAGTACCCAGACAGGGGGGAGCACTGAAGCTTTCTTT. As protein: CASTQTGGSTEAFF.

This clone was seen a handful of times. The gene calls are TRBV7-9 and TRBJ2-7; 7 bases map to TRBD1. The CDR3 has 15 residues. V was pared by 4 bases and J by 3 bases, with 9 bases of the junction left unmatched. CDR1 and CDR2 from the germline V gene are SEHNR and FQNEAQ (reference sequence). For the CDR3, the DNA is TGTGCCAGCAGCTCGACAGGGCCGGAAATCTACGAGCAGTACTTC. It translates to CASSSTGPEIYEQYF.

CDR3 in amino acids: CASSQDLGRRSSYEQYF. The CDR3 DNA sequence: TGCGCCAGCAGCCAAGATCTCGGCAGGAGGAGCTCCTACGAGCAGTACTTC. V and J are TRBV4-1 and TRBJ2-7; maybe TRBD2 (5 bases). The CDR3 extends over 17 amino acids. The V end was cut by 0 bases, the J end by 0 bases, with 15 bases between. CDR1 MGHRA and CDR2 YSYEKL come from the germline V gene.

The CDR3 DNA reads as TGTGCCAGCAGTTTGGAGGGAGTTAGTCAGCCCCAGCATTTT. Translated, it gives CASSLEGVSQPQHF. The gene calls are TRBV28 and TRBJ1-5; the D is unclear. The V gene lost 3 bases and the J gene lost 6 bases, with 12 bases spanning the gap. The CDR3 runs 14 residues. CDR1 MDHEN and CDR2 SYDVKM come from the germline V gene.

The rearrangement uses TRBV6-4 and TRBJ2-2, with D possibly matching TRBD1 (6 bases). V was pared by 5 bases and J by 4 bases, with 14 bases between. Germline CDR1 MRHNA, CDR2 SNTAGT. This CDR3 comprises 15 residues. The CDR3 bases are TGTGCCAGCAGTACTCCGGGACACTTCACCGGGGAGCTGTTTTTT. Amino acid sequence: CASSTPGHFTGELFF.

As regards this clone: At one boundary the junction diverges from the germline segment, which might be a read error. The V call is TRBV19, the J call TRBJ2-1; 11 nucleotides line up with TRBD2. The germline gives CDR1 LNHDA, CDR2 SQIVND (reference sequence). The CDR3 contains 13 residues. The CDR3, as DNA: TGTTCCAGTGGTAGCGGGGGGGGTAATGAGCAGTTCTTC. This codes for CSSGSGGGNEQFF.

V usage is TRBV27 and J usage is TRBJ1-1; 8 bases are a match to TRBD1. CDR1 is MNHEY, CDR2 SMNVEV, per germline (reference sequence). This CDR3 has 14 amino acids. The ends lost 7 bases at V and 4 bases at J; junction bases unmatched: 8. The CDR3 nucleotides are TGTGCCAGCATGGCAGGGGGCTGGGGCACTGAAGCTTTCTTT. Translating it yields CASMAGGWGTEAFF.

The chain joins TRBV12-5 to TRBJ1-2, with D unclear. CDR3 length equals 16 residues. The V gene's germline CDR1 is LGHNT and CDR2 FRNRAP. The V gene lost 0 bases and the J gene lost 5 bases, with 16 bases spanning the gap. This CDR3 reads CASGLVGEKADYGYTF. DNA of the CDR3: TGTGCTAGTGGTTTGGTAGGCGAAAAGGCGGATTATGGCTACACCTTC.

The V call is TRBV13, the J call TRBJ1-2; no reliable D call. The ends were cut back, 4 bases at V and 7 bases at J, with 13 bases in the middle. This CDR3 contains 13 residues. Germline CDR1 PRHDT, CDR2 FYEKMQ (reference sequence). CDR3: CASSSEGWSGYTF. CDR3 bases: TGTGCCAGCAGCTCCGAGGGCTGGAGTGGCTACACCTTC.

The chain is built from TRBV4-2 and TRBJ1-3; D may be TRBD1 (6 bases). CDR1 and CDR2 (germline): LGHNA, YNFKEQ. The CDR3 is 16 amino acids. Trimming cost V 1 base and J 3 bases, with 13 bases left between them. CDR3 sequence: CASSQGGGHYGNTIYF. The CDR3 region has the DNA TGTGCCAGCAGCCAAGGCGGGGGGCACTATGGAAACACCATATATTTT.

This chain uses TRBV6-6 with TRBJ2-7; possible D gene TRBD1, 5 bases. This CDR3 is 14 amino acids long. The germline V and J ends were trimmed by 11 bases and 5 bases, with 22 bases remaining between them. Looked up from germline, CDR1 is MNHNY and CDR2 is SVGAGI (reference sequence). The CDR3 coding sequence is TGTGCCTCCTGCCGCAGGGTCGGTGTCGACGAGCAGTACTTC. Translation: CASCRRVGVDEQYF.